A single T cell receptor beta chain is shown here with its context. The CDR3 has 15 residues. The V gene end was trimmed by 7 bases and the J gene end by 1 base; junction bases not matched to a gene: 9. In germline, CDR1 is SEHNR, CDR2 FQNEAQ (reference sequence). This sample was taken from a study of blood T cell repertoires in COVID-19. Looking at the study overall: Both acute and convalescent COVID-19 samples were obtained from the United States, Italy and Spain.

Authors' processing steps: Estimation of nucleated cell counts relied on the amplification of reference gene primers. Some clones are missing from TCRdb's copy, which holds only in-frame ones; the method was immunoSEQ multiplex PCR. Clone size and V and J calls were adopted from that table, with D and trimming inferred from the DNA. The sample records approximately 360,000 clones, 80% to 90% being singletons. Sequenced material: peripheral blood. The chain has TRBV7-9 and TRBJ2-5, with TRBD2 matching 7 bases. The receptor comes from a man aged 40-49 years with acute or convalescent COVID-19. Here the CDR3 reads CASTPLGGSQETQYF. CDR3 sequence (DNA): TGTGCCAGCACCCCCCTTGGCGGGAGCCAAGAGACCCAGTACTTC.